This TCR beta chain comes out of a study of cytomegalovirus exposure and HLA in healthy donors. In its sample, this clone was seen a few times. The CDR3 is made up of 14 amino acids. V shed 1 base and J 8 bases; nucleotides not matched to a gene: 7. In germline, CDR1 is SNHLY, CDR2 FYNNEI. PCR amplification relied on 60 Vbeta primers (plus 13 Jbeta primers). Some clones are missing from TCRdb's copy, which holds only in-frame ones; the method was immunoSEQ multiplex PCR. The repertoire holds 200,000 to 250,000 clones, almost 80% seen once, with 1.5% to 2% in the top ten. Sequenced input: PBMCs. The rearrangement joins TRBV2 to TRBJ1-1; 7 nucleotides line up with TRBD1. This sequence was found in a young man in good health and CMV-seronegative. CDR3 in DNA: TGTGCCAGCAGTGAAGAAGAGGGGGCATCAGAAGCTTTCTTT. Protein sequence: CASSEEEGASEAFF.